The next 10 T cell receptor beta chains were all read from a single sample in a study of radiation and T cells in renal cell carcinoma. As for treatment: treatment-naive control, cytoreductive nephrectomy. Libraries were prepared by immunoSEQ multiplex PCR; TCRdb keeps only in-frame clonotypes and omits some of them. Among about 15,000 clones listed, about three fifths were seen once. Specimen: tumor tissue, collected from a patient whose treatment was nephrectomy without radiotherapy. The receptor source for this set is a man aged 50 or older with renal cell carcinoma.

By share, this clone ranks as medium-sized (0.01 to 0.1%). The gene calls are TRBV6-6 and TRBJ2-5; D gene uncertain. V was pared by 1 base and J by 1 base, with 7 bases between. This CDR3 comprises 14 residues. CDR1 and CDR2 (germline): MNHNY, SVGAGI (reference sequence). As DNA, the CDR3 is TGTGCCAGCAGTTACTGGAGTACCCAAGAGACCCAGTACTTC. It yields the protein CASSYWSTQETQYF.

This chain uses TRBV6-6 with TRBJ2-1; perhaps TRBD2 as D (5 bases). CDR1 is MNHNY, CDR2 SVGAGI, per germline (reference sequence). The CDR3 covers 12 residues. Trimming removed 6 bases at V and 9 bases at J, with 12 bases between. The DNA of the CDR3 is TGTGCCAGCAGCCCCCTAGCAGGTGAGCAGTTCTTC. The encoded protein is CASSPLAGEQFF.

This chain connects TRBV5-1 to TRBJ1-2, with no clear D. This CDR3 has 11 residues. With 5 bases removed from V and 7 bases from J, the gap between germline ends came to 9 bases. From germline, CDR1 is SGHRS and CDR2 YFSETQ. CDR3 sequence: CASRAGVGYTF. The CDR3 DNA reads TGCGCCAGCAGAGCGGGTGTTGGCTACACCTTC.

This clone turned up a few times. The V and J genes are TRBV12-1 and TRBJ2-7; the table calls TRBD1, which could not be checked here. TRBV12-1 is classified as a pseudogene. The CDR3 spans 15 residues. The CDR3 nucleotides read TGTGCCAGCAGCTGGACAGGTAAATATGCGGTCGAGCAGTACTTC. Its protein product is CASSWTGKYAVEQYF.

The genes are TRBV28 and TRBJ2-5; D uncertain. V was clipped by 5 bases and J by 1 base, with 2 bases between them. CDR3 length: 11 residues. Germline V lookup: CDR1 MDHEN, CDR2 SYDVKM. The DNA of the CDR3 is TGTGCCAGCAGTATCCAAGAGACCCAGTACTTC. Translation gives CASSIQETQYF. Full variable domain (outside the CDR3, taken from reference TRBV28 and TRBJ2-5): DVKVTQSSRYLVKRTGEKVFLECVQDMDHENMFWYRQDPGLGLRLIYFSYDVKMKEKGDIPEGYSVSREKKERFSLILESASTNQTSMYLCASSIQETQYFGPGTRLLVL.

The CDR3 loop is CASSRSEKSSYEQYF. The CDR3 bases are TGTGCCAGCTCCCGTAGCGAAAAGAGCTCCTACGAGCAGTACTTC. The rearrangement links TRBV18 to TRBJ2-7; perhaps TRBD2 as D (5 bases). Trimming pared 6 bases from V and 0 bases from J, leaving 15 bases between. Germline V gene lookup returns CDR1 KGHSH and CDR2 LQKENI. This CDR3 spans 15 amino acids.

The V and J genes are TRBV19 and TRBJ2-3; 10 bases line up with TRBD2. The CDR3 covers 18 residues. J lost 3 bases, V lost 4 bases, and 13 bases had no gene match. Germline V gene sequence: CDR1 LNHDA, CDR2 SQIVND (reference sequence). In DNA, the CDR3 is TGTGCCAGTAGTACCCCACCGCCTCCTAGCGGGGGAACAGATACGCAGTATTTT. Its translation: CASSTPPPPSGGTDTQYF.

The rearrangement uses TRBV6-6 and TRBJ2-5; 7 bases are shared with TRBD1. The tail of the sequence fits TRBJ2-7 better, so the J call may be wrong. This CDR3 comprises 13 residues. CDR1 MNHNY and CDR2 SVGAGI come from the germline V gene (reference sequence). CDR3 DNA sequence: TGTGCCAGCAGTTACTATCAGGGGGACGAGCAGTACTTC. Protein product: CASSYYQGDEQYF.

This chain uses TRBV27 with TRBJ2-1; TRBD2 matches 9 bases. The V gene's germline CDR1 is MNHEY and CDR2 SMNVEV (reference sequence). The V and J ends lost 6 bases and 3 bases, in that order; junction bases with no gene match: 6. The CDR3 covers 15 residues. The CDR3 sequence: CASSSLTSGYNEQFF. CDR3 DNA sequence: TGTGCCAGCAGCTCACTGACTAGCGGCTACAATGAGCAGTTCTTC.

This clone was detected only a few times. This chain uses TRBV21-1 with TRBJ1-5; TRBD1, the table's D call, lacks a check against the DNA. TRBV21-1 is assigned pseudogene status. CDR3 length: 15 amino acids. The CDR3 nucleotides read TGTGCCAGCAGCAAAGTCGACAGGGTCGGTCAGCCCCAGCATTTT. This sequence encodes CASSKVDRVGQPQHF.